This TCR beta chain is drawn from a study of T cell changes during pregnancy in multiple sclerosis. V gave up 0 bases and J gave up 7 bases, with 13 bases separating them. Germline V gene lookup returns CDR1 SGDLS and CDR2 YYNGEE. The CDR3 runs 14 residues. This table comes from immunoSEQ multiplex PCR, and its TCRdb copy is limited to in-frame clones, with some not included. The data show 70,000 to 80,000 clones, roughly 91% seen once. The origin of this receptor is a female donor with multiple sclerosis, enrolled in a pregnancy study. The material sequenced was peripheral blood, taken in the first trimester of pregnancy. The chain combines TRBV9 with TRBJ1-1; D is unclear. The CDR3, as DNA: TGTGCCAGCAGCGTAGATTTTAGAAGTATTGAAGCTTTCTTT. This sequence encodes CASSVDFRSIEAFF.